The entry below describes one TCR beta chain. This sample was taken from a study of CD8 T cells in Susac syndrome. Germline assignment: CDR1 SEHNR and CDR2 FQNEAQ (reference sequence). V shed 0 bases and J shed 4 bases, with 13 bases lying between them. This CDR3 has 16 amino acids. Included as multiple sclerosis controls were treatment-naive patients who had stable or active relapsing-remitting disease. Bulk CD8+ and CD4+ cells came from magnetic negative isolation; CD8+ TEMRA by FACS. After extraction with the RNeasy kit, roughly 0.5 to 1 ug of the RNA was reverse transcribed using random hexamers. TCRdb called the immunoSEQ multiplex PCR reads again in MiXCR, with one record for every CDR3 protein. The sample shows just over 150,000 distinct CDR3 sequences, around 96% of them seen only once.

The sequence derives from a human donor with multiple sclerosis. This chain links TRBV7-9 with TRBJ2-1; D might be TRBD1 (5 bases). Sequenced: CD8+ T cells from PBMCs. The CDR3 nucleotides are TGTGCCAGCAGCTTAGCGGTACAGGCCAAGTACAATGAGCAGTTCTTC. It encodes CASSLAVQAKYNEQFF.